What follows are 13 T cell receptor beta chains derived from one specimen sequenced in a study of shared clonotypes between healthy human individuals. Measured with immunoSEQ multiplex PCR; TCRdb has only the in-frame clones, and not every one. The table lists approximately 2.4 million clones, nearly 97% of them singletons. The specimen sequenced was naive CD4+ T cells sorted from blood. The subset is: CD45RA+ positively selected. The receptor source for this set is a young man in good health.

This clone is a singleton in its sample. At the DNA level, this CDR3 is encoded by other sequences in the same sample as well. The V gene is TRBV28, the J gene TRBJ1-1; D unresolved. CDR3 length equals 13 residues. V gave up 3 bases and J gave up 1 base, with 6 bases separating them. The germline CDR1 and CDR2 sequences are MDHEN and SYDVKM. The CDR3 region is CASSFRRNTEAFF. As DNA, the CDR3 is TGTGCCAGCAGTTTTCGGCGGAACACTGAAGCTTTCTTT.

This rearrangement joins TRBV19 to TRBJ1-5, with 7 bases fitting TRBD1. After removal of 8 bases from V and 5 bases from J, the junction contained 12 bases not matched to a gene. CDR3 length: 15 residues. Germline values: CDR1 LNHDA, CDR2 SQIVND (reference sequence). CDR3 coding DNA: TGTGCCAGTCGTCCCGGGACAGCCTTTGATCAGCCCCAGCATTTT. Translated, it gives CASRPGTAFDQPQHF. Full variable domain (outside the CDR3, taken from reference TRBV19 and TRBJ1-5): DGGITQSPKYLFRKEGQNVTLSCEQNLNHDAMYWYRQDPGQGLRLIYYSQIVNDFQKGDIAEGYSVSREKKESFPLTVTSAQKNPTAFYLCASRPGTAFDQPQHFGDGTRLSIL.

The V gene is TRBV27, the J gene TRBJ2-5; 10 nucleotides line up with TRBD2. Matching the DNA end better, TRBJ2-7 makes the J call doubtful. This CDR3 is built from 15 residues. The germline CDR1 and CDR2 sequences are MNHEY and SMNVEV (reference sequence). CDR3 residues: CASRKKTSGSYEQYF. CDR3 sequence (DNA): TGTGCCAGCAGGAAAAAGACTAGCGGGTCCTACGAGCAGTACTTC.

The chain carries TRBV19 and TRBJ2-6; 9 bases map to TRBD1. Germline loops: CDR1 LNHDA, CDR2 SQIVND (reference sequence). The CDR3 extends over 17 amino acids. Germline trimming cut 5 bases from V and 1 base from J; bases unmatched to any gene: 6. The CDR3 DNA sequence: TGTGCCAGTAGTCGGGGACAGGGTAGATCTGGGGCCAACGTCCTGACTTTC. Translation gives CASSRGQGRSGANVLTF.

The rearrangement links TRBV7-2 to TRBJ1-5; the match to TRBD1 covers 7 bases. Looked up from germline, CDR1 is SGHTA and CDR2 is FQGNSA. The junction had 9 bases not matched to a gene; V was cut back by 4 bases and J by 0 bases. This CDR3 contains 17 residues. CDR3 in DNA: TGTGCCAGCAGCTCCGGGACAGCCTCGCCTAGCAATCAGCCCCAGCATTTT. This gives the protein CASSSGTASPSNQPQHF. Drawing the rest from reference TRBV7-2 and TRBJ1-5, the complete variable domain is GAGVSQSPSNKVTEKGKDVELRCDPISGHTALYWYRQSLGQGLEFLIYFQGNSAPDKSGLPSDRFSAERTGGSVSTLTIQRTQQEDSAVYLCASSSGTASPSNQPQHFGDGTRLSIL.

V gene TRBV30 combines with J gene TRBJ2-1, with D possibly being TRBD2 (6 bases). The V gene lost 2 bases and the J gene lost 5 bases, with 13 bases spanning the gap. This CDR3 contains 14 residues. Germline assignment: CDR1 GTSNPN and CDR2 SVGIG (reference sequence). CDR3 protein: CAWSSISGHNEQFF. CDR3 nucleotides: TGTGCCTGGAGTTCTATTAGCGGACACAATGAGCAGTTCTTC.

This clone has a single count. The chain links TRBV5-3 to TRBJ1-6; 12 bases are shared with TRBD1. TRBV5-3 is recorded as an ORF, its role being uncertain. The V segment lost 4 bases and the J segment 8 bases; nucleotides outside the gene matches: 13. This CDR3 region has 18 residues. CDR3 protein: CARSGTGQGAVRYSPLHF. CDR3 DNA sequence: TGTGCCAGAAGCGGGACGGGACAGGGGGCGGTACGGTATTCACCCCTCCACTTT.

V and J are TRBV29-1 and TRBJ1-1; no firm D call. CDR1 is SQVTM, CDR2 ANQGSEA, per germline. Trimming shortened V by 4 bases and J by 7 bases, and 4 bases separated the two germline ends. The CDR3 has 9 amino acids. The DNA of the CDR3 is TGCAGCGTTGGCAATGAAGCTTTCTTT. Its translation is CSVGNEAFF.

The V and J genes are TRBV13 and TRBJ2-1; a possible D gene is TRBD2 (6 bases). The CDR3 has 14 amino acids. Germline V CDR1 and CDR2: PRHDT, FYEKMQ (reference sequence). With 4 bases removed from V and 5 bases from J, the gap between germline ends came to 12 bases. The CDR3: CASSSLATDNEQFF. The CDR3 nucleotides read TGTGCCAGCAGCTCACTAGCAACTGACAATGAGCAGTTCTTC.

This clone came up once. This rearrangement joins TRBV6-5 to TRBJ2-2; D remains ambiguous. Germline V CDR1 and CDR2: MNHEY, SVGAGI. The CDR3 spans 15 residues. V lost 1 base to trimming and J lost 3 bases, with 9 bases between them. The CDR3 region is CASSYYPGHTGELFF. Written as DNA, the CDR3 is TGTGCCAGCAGTTACTATCCCGGTCACACCGGGGAGCTGTTTTTT.

The chain combines TRBV15 with TRBJ2-7, with 9 bases identical to TRBD1. The V gene end was trimmed by 3 bases and the J gene end by 7 bases; junction bases not matched to a gene: 10. In germline, CDR1 is LNHNV, CDR2 YYDKDF (reference sequence). This CDR3 contains 15 residues. The CDR3 loop reads CATSRLETGGREQYF. The CDR3, as DNA: TGTGCCACCAGCAGGCTGGAGACAGGGGGTAGGGAGCAGTACTTC.

This CDR3 is CASSPRDTSYNEQFF. The CDR3 nucleotides are TGTGCCAGCAGCCCGAGGGACACTTCCTACAATGAGCAGTTCTTC. The genes are TRBV7-2 and TRBJ2-1; tentatively, D is TRBD1 (6 bases). The V gene lost 5 bases and the J gene lost 1 base, with 12 bases spanning the gap. The CDR3 extends over 15 amino acids. Per the germline V gene, CDR1 is SGHTA and CDR2 is FQGNSA.

This chain uses TRBV7-9 with TRBJ1-4; D gene unclear. Germline lookup yields CDR1 SEHNR and CDR2 FQNEAQ (reference sequence). The CDR3 totals 12 residues. V lost 5 bases, J lost 8 bases, and 9 bases lay in between. CDR3 in amino acids: CASSQESEKLFF. The CDR3 DNA is TGTGCCAGCAGCCAGGAATCAGAAAAACTGTTTTTT.